The clone carrying this T cell receptor (beta chain) has at least ten counts. Deletions cut 6 bases from V and 1 base from J, with 9 bases between. This CDR3 is 13 amino acids long. The germline V gene encodes CDR1 MDHEN and CDR2 SYDVKM. The source of the sample is a study of patients with pleural tuberculosis. TCRdb used MiXCR to reprocess the reads, holding one entry per CDR3 protein. The data contain under 55,000 distinct CDR3 sequences, 7.3% of them seen just once; the ten biggest clones take up 15% to 20%. The rearrangement uses TRBV28 and TRBJ1-1; D unclear. This clonotype was obtained from a human donor with pleural tuberculosis. The CDR3 region is CASSPNRNTEAFF. The CDR3 DNA sequence: TGTGCCAGCAGCCCAAACAGGAACACTGAAGCTTTCTTT.